This TCR beta chain was sequenced in a study of T-cell memory formation after mild COVID-19. Looked up from germline, CDR1 is SNHLY and CDR2 is FYNNEI. There are 16 residues in the CDR3. Trimming removed 2 bases from V and 1 base from J, with 14 bases in between. One entry per CDR3 protein, called by TCRdb with MiXCR from the 5' RACE reads. The sample comprises a few hundred thousand distinct CDR3 sequences, around 20% of which are singletons, and roughly an eighth rests with the top ten. This chain connects TRBV2 to TRBJ1-1, with D maybe TRBD1 (6 bases). The clonotype comes from an adult woman who had mild COVID-19 (a few samples of this study predate the infection). Cell type and time point are not known. Material: PBMCs or a T cell subset sorted from them (not recorded which). The CDR3: CASSELQGLGNTEAFF. The DNA of the CDR3 is TGTGCCAGCAGTGAATTACAGGGCCTGGGGAACACTGAAGCTTTCTTT.